Presented here are 16 T cell receptor beta chains from one specimen sequenced in a study of beta chain features in type 1 diabetes. All of the isolated RNA was reverse transcribed, so expressed TCRB transcripts were sequenced. Data came from immunoSEQ multiplex PCR; TCRdb stores just in-frame clones and leaves some out. In the table there are a few hundred thousand clones, 12% to 15% of which are singletons. Sequenced: central memory CD4+ T cells from blood. All receptors come from a man aged 25-45 years in good health.

About this clone itself: The sample contains more than one DNA sequence encoding this CDR3. The genes are TRBV10-3 and TRBJ2-7; unclear D gene. This CDR3 has 12 residues. CDR1 ENHRY and CDR2 SYGVKD come from the germline V gene. The V end was cut by 4 bases, the J end by 4 bases, with 8 bases between. For the CDR3, the DNA is TGTGCCATCAGTGGAACAGATTACGAGCAGTACTTC. The encoded protein is CAISGTDYEQYF.

The V call is TRBV9, the J call TRBJ1-5; 8 bases align to TRBD1. There are 15 residues in the CDR3. Losses at the gene ends were 8 bases for V and 0 bases for J; bases not matched to a gene: 7. The germline V gene encodes CDR1 SGDLS and CDR2 YYNGEE. The CDR3 here is CASGTGDYSNQPQHF. The CDR3 nucleotides are TGTGCCAGTGGGACAGGAGATTATAGCAATCAGCCCCAGCATTTT.

The chain has TRBV7-7 and TRBJ2-2, with TRBD1 matching 8 bases. The CDR3 totals 16 residues. V lost 1 base to trimming and J lost 3 bases; unmatched junction nucleotides: 4. From germline, CDR1 is SSHAT and CDR2 FNYEAQ (reference sequence). The DNA of the CDR3 is TGTGCCAGCAGCTTAGGGTCAGGGGGCTACACCGGGGAGCTGTTTTTT. Protein product: CASSLGSGGYTGELFF.

The gene calls are TRBV6-5 and TRBJ1-6; weak D call: TRBD1 (6 bases). From germline, CDR1 is MNHEY and CDR2 SVGAGI. The germline V and J ends were trimmed by 6 bases and 10 bases, with 16 bases remaining between them. The CDR3 is made up of 14 amino acids. The CDR3 nucleotides are TGTGCCAGCAGACCCGGGGGGGCGAGATCACCCCTCCACTTT. This encodes CASRPGGARSPLHF.

V is TRBV19 and J is TRBJ2-7, with D unresolved. Trimming stripped 5 bases from V and 2 bases from J, with 19 bases between. The V gene's germline CDR1 is LNHDA and CDR2 SQIVND (reference sequence). The CDR3 runs to 16 residues. This CDR3 reads CASSPYPFAFPYEQYF. CDR3 DNA: TGTGCCAGTAGTCCTTACCCGTTCGCATTCCCCTACGAGCAGTACTTC.

A remark on this clone: The same CDR3 arises from other DNA sequences in this sample as well. This chain connects TRBV11-3 to TRBJ2-1, with 10 bases aligning to TRBD2. Germline values: CDR1 SGHNT, CDR2 YENEEA. Unmatched junction bases numbered 7, after V lost 4 bases and J lost 7 bases. This CDR3 contains 15 residues. The CDR3 reads CASSSGTSVENEQFF. The CDR3 DNA reads as TGTGCCAGCAGCTCTGGGACTAGCGTAGAAAATGAGCAGTTCTTC.

J is TRBJ1-1 and V is TRBV29-1; D call uncertain. Between the trimmed V and J ends, which lost 4 bases and 4 bases, there was a span of 13 bases. The CDR3 consists of 13 residues. Germline V lookup: CDR1 SQVTM, CDR2 ANQGSEA. CDR3: CSVVWQESTEAFF. The CDR3, as DNA: TGCAGCGTTGTCTGGCAGGAGAGCACTGAAGCTTTCTTT.

For this clone: Within the sample, other DNA sequences also encode this same CDR3. The chain is built from TRBV9 and TRBJ2-2, with D uncertain. The CDR3 loop spans 14 amino acids. The germline V gene has CDR1 SGDLS and CDR2 YYNGEE. V was clipped by 0 bases and J by 1 base, with 4 bases between them. The CDR3 DNA reads as TGTGCCAGCAGCGTAGGTGGGAACACCGGGGAGCTGTTTTTT. It translates to CASSVGGNTGELFF.

The genes are TRBV14 and TRBJ1-2, with 7 bases that match TRBD1. V was pared by 4 bases and J by 2 bases, with 10 bases of the junction left unmatched. CDR3 length: 16 amino acids. The germline V gene encodes CDR1 SGHDN and CDR2 FVKESK. DNA of the CDR3: TGTGCCAGCAGCCGACCCTCCGGGACAGTGAACTATGGCTACACCTTC. It is translated as CASSRPSGTVNYGYTF.

V is TRBV7-2 and J is TRBJ1-3; D is uncertain. Germline CDR1 reads SGHTA; CDR2 reads FQGNSA. Deletions cut 3 bases from V and 5 bases from J, with 5 bases between. There are 12 residues in the CDR3. The CDR3 DNA follows: TGTGCCAGCAGCTTCGACAGAAACACCATATATTTT. It encodes CASSFDRNTIYF.

The chain joins TRBV7-7 to TRBJ2-7; 8 bases fit TRBD1. This CDR3 spans 13 amino acids. Germline CDR1 SSHAT, CDR2 FNYEAQ (reference sequence). CDR3 in DNA: TGTGCTAGCAGCAGGGGGCTTGGGTACGAGCAGTACGTC. It yields the protein CASSRGLGYEQYV.

This clone came up many times. This chain uses TRBV21-1 with TRBJ2-7. TRBV21-1 is reported as a pseudogene. The CDR3 has 15 amino acids. Here the CDR3 reads CASSPSWHTLYEQYV. CDR3 nucleotides: TGTGCCAGCAGCCCCTCATGGCATACCCTTTACGAGCAGTACGTC.

In its sample, this clone was seen a few times. The V and J genes are TRBV6-5 and TRBJ1-2; tentatively, D is TRBD1 (6 bases). The CDR3 runs 14 residues. CDR1 is MNHEY, CDR2 SVGAGI, per germline. V was cut by 8 bases and J by 8 bases, with 21 bases left in between. Here the CDR3 DNA reads TGTGCCAGCTTATCGGTTACCCATGGGGGCGGCTACACCTTC. Amino acids: CASLSVTHGGGYTF.

There are a few counts of this clone. V and J are TRBV27 and TRBJ2-2; 7 bases fit TRBD2. The V and J ends lost 5 bases and 0 bases, in that order; junction bases with no gene match: 6. The CDR3 extends over 16 amino acids. Germline V lookup: CDR1 MNHEY, CDR2 SMNVEV (reference sequence). CDR3 residues: CASSKGLAANTGELFF. The CDR3 DNA reads as TGTGCCAGCAGTAAGGGGCTAGCGGCGAACACCGGGGAGCTGTTTTTT.

The rearrangement uses TRBV7-9 and TRBJ2-5; no reliable D call. This CDR3 is 14 amino acids long. CDR1 and CDR2 (germline): SEHNR, FQNEAQ (reference sequence). The V end lost 3 bases, the J end lost 2 bases, and 10 bases lay between the germline ends. Written as DNA, the CDR3 is TGTGCCAGCAGCTTTAGATCCAGGCAAGAGACCCAGTACTTC. Translating it yields CASSFRSRQETQYF.

The V gene is TRBV7-7, the J gene TRBJ2-5; no definite D call. The germline V and J ends were trimmed by 0 bases and 1 base, with 9 bases remaining between them. The V gene's germline CDR1 is SSHAT and CDR2 FNYEAQ (reference sequence). The CDR3 is 15 amino acids. CDR3 coding DNA: TGTGCCAGCAGCTTAGCCTTCGGACCCCAAGAGACCCAGTACTTC. This encodes CASSLAFGPQETQYF.